This entry concerns a single T cell receptor beta chain. Other nucleotide sequences from this sample produce the same CDR3. These data belong to a study of cytomegalovirus exposure and HLA in healthy donors. V lost 6 bases and J lost 4; bases outside the gene matches: 6. CDR1 is LGHNT, CDR2 FRNRAP, per germline. The CDR3 extends over 14 amino acids. This PCR relied on a set of 60 Vbeta primers and 13 Jbeta primers. Sequencing used immunoSEQ multiplex PCR; TCRdb keeps in-frame clones, though not all of them. The repertoire holds around 100,000 clones, about three quarters seen once, with about 5.3% in the top ten.

The rearrangement joins TRBV12-5 to TRBJ1-1, with TRBD1 matching over 9 bases. The sequenced sample was PBMCs. The receptor was derived from a man aged 60 to 69 in good health and CMV-seropositive. The CDR3 DNA follows: TGTGCTAGTGGCACGGGACAGGGCGGCACTGAAGCTTTCTTT. This gives the protein CASGTGQGGTEAFF. Looking up the rest from reference TRBV12-5 and TRBJ1-1 gives the full variable domain: DARVTQTPRHKVTEMGQEVTMRCQPILGHNTVFWYRQTMMQGLELLAYFRNRAPLDDSGMPKDRFSAEMPDATLATLKIQPSEPRDSAVYFCASGTGQGGTEAFFGQGTRLTVV.